This is a list of T cell receptor beta chains from one sample in a study of T cell repertoires in cytomegalovirus infection. TCRdb re-analysed the reads in MiXCR, keeping a single row per CDR3 protein. Altogether about 310,000 distinct CDR3 sequences are present, 25% being singletons, with the ten largest covering about an eighth. For these receptors, no antigen is known. Sequencing used cultured PBMCs, obtained from culture after CMV antigen stimulation. The receptors were sampled from a human donor in good health (CMV status not recorded). Some clones in this sample may be carry-over from other donors' samples. The CDR3 runs from the conserved cysteine through the conserved F or W. D genes are given only for firm matches. Not all rows give a size; the values are once, few, many and, for expanded clones, a class.

D: .
V: TRBV7-2
J: TRBJ2-3
length: 18
size: many
CDR3: CASSLVWGPHLGTDTQYF
DNA: TGTGCCAGCAGCTTAGTTTGGGGCCCCCATCTTGGCACAGATACGCAGTATTTT

D: .
V: TRBV11-2
J: TRBJ2-1
length: 13
size: .
CDR3: CASSSGGGFEQFF
DNA: TGTGCCAGCAGTTCAGGAGGAGGGTTTGAGCAGTTCTTC

D: TRBD2
V: TRBV6-2/TRBV6-3
J: TRBJ2-1
length: 16
size: .
CDR3: CASSPRGVAGYNEQFF
DNA: TGTGCCAGCAGCCCGAGGGGGGTAGCGGGATACAATGAGCAGTTCTTC

D: TRBD1
V: TRBV10-1
J: TRBJ2-1
length: 17
size: .
CDR3: CASSPGTGVGAYNEQFF
DNA: TGCGCCAGCAGTCCCGGGACAGGGGTCGGGGCCTACAATGAGCAGTTCTTC

D: .
V: TRBV29-1
J: TRBJ2-1
length: 14
size: few
CDR3: CSVKYSGRYNEQFF
DNA: TGCAGCGTTAAATATAGCGGCCGCTACAATGAGCAGTTCTTC

D: TRBD2
V: TRBV11-2
J: TRBJ2-1
length: 16
size: .
CDR3: CASSSLTGLAGGQQFF
DNA: TGTGCCAGCAGCTCCCTTACGGGACTAGCGGGAGGGCAACAGTTCTTC

D: .
V: TRBV12-3/TRBV12-4
J: TRBJ1-1
length: 16
size: .
CDR3: CASSFFRDIMNTEAFF
DNA: TGTGCCAGCAGTTTTTTCCGGGACATTATGAACACTGAAGCTTTCTTT

D: TRBD2
V: TRBV7-4
J: TRBJ2-5
length: 15
size: .
CDR3: CASSTKRELQETQYF
DNA: TGTGCCAGCAGCACTAAGCGGGAATTGCAAGAGACCCAGTACTTC

D: .
V: TRBV11-1
J: TRBJ2-1
length: 15
size: .
CDR3: CASSLADRTYNEQFF
DNA: TGTGCCAGCAGCTTAGCGGACAGAACCTACAATGAGCAGTTCTTC

D: .
V: TRBV18
J: TRBJ2-6
length: 15
size: .
CDR3: CASSPTGTGANVLTF
DNA: TGTGCCAGCTCACCAACAGGGACAGGGGCCAACGTCCTGACTTTC

D: TRBD1
V: TRBV19
J: TRBJ1-5
length: 15
size: .
CDR3: CATERDRGGNQPQHF
DNA: TGTGCCACCGAAAGGGACAGGGGTGGCAATCAGCCCCAGCATTTT

D: .
V: TRBV27
J: TRBJ1-5
length: 13
size: .
CDR3: CATQGHPLQPQHF
DNA: TGTGCCACCCAGGGACATCCCCTTCAGCCCCAGCATTTT

D: .
V: TRBV11-2
J: TRBJ2-5
length: 14
size: few
CDR3: CASSLNLYQETQYF
DNA: TGTGCCAGCAGCTTAAACCTGTACCAAGAGACCCAGTACTTC

D: TRBD2
V: TRBV7-9
J: TRBJ2-2
length: 16
size: .
CDR3: CASSLSGNANTGELFF
DNA: TGTGCCAGCAGCTTAAGCGGGAACGCGAACACCGGGGAGCTGTTTTTT

D: TRBD1
V: TRBV5-4
J: TRBJ2-2
length: 17
size: .
CDR3: CASSLGARGQNTGELFF
DNA: TGTGCCAGCAGCTTGGGCGCGAGGGGGCAGAACACCGGGGAGCTGTTTTTT

D: TRBD1
V: TRBV2
J: TRBJ1-4
length: 13
size: many
CDR3: CASKGTGYEKLFF
DNA: TGTGCCAGCAAAGGGACAGGGTACGAAAAACTGTTTTTT

D: TRBD2
V: TRBV6-1
J: TRBJ2-1
length: 16
size: few
CDR3: CASSTLSGSSYNEQFF
DNA: TGTGCCAGCAGTACCCTTAGCGGGAGCTCCTACAATGAGCAGTTCTTC

D: .
V: TRBV12-3/TRBV12-4
J: TRBJ1-5
length: 15
size: .
CDR3: CASSPRGEGNQPQHF
DNA: TGTGCCAGCAGCCCGCGGGGGGAGGGCAATCAGCCCCAGCATTTT

D: .
V: TRBV5-1
J: TRBJ1-1
length: 14
size: .
CDR3: CASSLAAFNTEAFF
DNA: TGCGCCAGCAGCTTGGCAGCTTTTAACACTGAAGCTTTCTTT

D: .
V: TRBV6-1
J: TRBJ2-1
length: 15
size: few
CDR3: CASTKDWGGYNEQFF
DNA: TGTGCCAGCACCAAAGACTGGGGCGGCTACAATGAGCAGTTCTTC

D: .
V: TRBV10-3
J: TRBJ2-5
length: 13
size: .
CDR3: CAISGATQETQYF
DNA: TGTGCCATCAGTGGCGCCACCCAAGAGACCCAGTACTTC

D: .
V: TRBV18
J: TRBJ1-5
length: 16
size: once
CDR3: CASSRTFASGNQPQHF
DNA: TGTGCCAGCTCACGAACTTTTGCCTCGGGGAATCAGCCCCAGCATTTT

D: .
V: TRBV7-2
J: TRBJ1-5
length: 13
size: many
CDR3: CASSRVVNQPQHF
DNA: TGTGCCAGCAGCCGGGTAGTTAATCAGCCCCAGCATTTT

D: TRBD2
V: TRBV4-1
J: TRBJ2-3
length: 17
size: few
CDR3: CASSQVSSGSSTDTQYF
DNA: TGCGCCAGCAGCCAAGTCTCTAGCGGGAGTAGCACAGATACGCAGTATTTT

D: TRBD2
V: TRBV28
J: TRBJ2-3
length: 20
size: .
CDR3: CASSPGGLAGGLLSTDTQYF
DNA: TGTGCCAGCAGTCCCGGGGGGCTAGCGGGAGGCCTACTGAGCACAGATACGCAGTATTTT

D: .
V: TRBV12-3/TRBV12-4
J: TRBJ2-5
length: 12
size: few
CDR3: CASGPDRTGLYF
DNA: TGTGCCAGCGGACCGGACAGGACGGGACTGTACTTC

D: TRBD1
V: TRBV28
J: TRBJ1-4
length: 15
size: .
CDR3: CASKTDRGFGEKLFF
DNA: TGTGCCAGCAAGACCGACAGGGGATTTGGTGAAAAACTGTTTTTT

D: .
V: TRBV4-2
J: TRBJ2-7
length: 17
size: .
CDR3: CASSQVLGALAANEQYF
DNA: TGTGCCAGCAGCCAAGTACTCGGGGCTTTAGCGGCCAACGAGCAGTACTTC